One and the same sample provided the 8 T cell receptor beta chains below, sequenced in a study of T cell repertoires in cytomegalovirus infection. No antigen has been assigned to these receptors. TCRdb fed the reads into MiXCR, producing one record per CDR3 protein. The repertoire holds approximately 470,000 distinct CDR3 sequences, about two fifths seen once, with about 41% in the top ten. Source: cultured PBMCs, taken from culture after CMV antigen stimulation. Receptors originate from a human donor in good health (CMV status not recorded). Some clones in this sample may be carry-over from other donors' samples.

The rearrangement uses TRBV4-1 and TRBJ2-2; no firm D call. The CDR3 loop spans 13 amino acids. Germline V CDR1 and CDR2: MGHRA, YSYEKL. Trimming cost V 1 base and J 6 bases, with 6 bases left between them. Here the CDR3 reads CASSQVGPGELFF. Here the CDR3 DNA reads TGCGCCAGCAGCCAAGTTGGTCCCGGGGAGCTGTTTTTT.

V usage is TRBV18 and J usage is TRBJ1-6; unclear D gene. V was shortened by 2 bases and J by 0 bases, with 8 bases between the two germline ends. The germline CDR1 and CDR2 sequences are KGHSH and LQKENI. This CDR3 is 16 amino acids long. As DNA, the CDR3 is TGTGCCAGCTCACCATTGGGGAGCTCCTATAATTCACCCCTCCACTTT. Protein: CASSPLGSSYNSPLHF. The variable domain in full, completed from reference TRBV18 and TRBJ1-6, reads NAGVMQNPRHLVRRRGQEARLRCSPMKGHSHVYWYRQLPEEGLKFMVYLQKENIIDESGMPKERFSAEFPKEGPSILRIQQVVRGDSAAYFCASSPLGSSYNSPLHFGNGTRLTVT.

The CDR3 is CASSRGTFTDTQYF. The CDR3 nucleotides are TGTGCCAGCAGTAGGGGGACCTTCACAGATACGCAGTATTTT. The J gene is TRBJ2-3, the V gene TRBV6-2 or TRBV6-3; weak D call: TRBD1 (6 bases). The V gene's germline CDR1 is MNHEY and CDR2 SVGEGT. The CDR3 has 14 residues. V shed 5 bases and J shed 2 bases, with 11 bases lying between them.

The CDR3, as DNA: TGCGCCAGCAGCCCGTGGACAGGGGCGAACACCGGGGAGCTGTTTTTT. Its translation is CASSPWTGANTGELFF. The rearrangement joins TRBV4-1 to TRBJ2-2; 9 bases align to TRBD1. Per germline, CDR1 MGHRA and CDR2 YSYEKL. V dropped 4 bases and J dropped 0; count of bases not matched to a gene: 3. The length of the CDR3 is 16 residues.

This clonotype was counted a few times. This chain uses TRBV7-2 with TRBJ1-5; TRBD1 aligns across 8 bases. The CDR3 extends over 13 amino acids. J was trimmed by 8 bases and V by 5 bases; bases with no gene match: 5. Germline V CDR1 and CDR2: SGHTA, FQGNSA. CDR3 in amino acids: CASSAGGGKPQHF. In nucleotides, the CDR3 is TGTGCCAGCAGCGCAGGGGGCGGGAAGCCCCAGCATTTT.

This clonotype was observed a few times. This sequence joins TRBV19 and TRBJ1-5; D gene uncertain. The CDR3 runs 15 residues. Germline CDR1 and CDR2: LNHDA and SQIVND (reference sequence). V dropped 1 base and J dropped 6 bases, with 13 bases sitting between them. For the CDR3, the DNA is TGTGCCAGTAGTATAGTTTGGGCACCGGGTCAGCCCCAGCATTTT. Its protein is CASSIVWAPGQPQHF.

V gene TRBV20-1 combines with J gene TRBJ2-5; D possibly corresponds to TRBD2 (6 bases). V lost 2 bases, J lost 2 bases, and 12 bases lay in between. Germline values: CDR1 DFQATT, CDR2 SNEGSKA (reference sequence). The CDR3 extends over 14 amino acids. CDR3 nucleotides: TGCAGTGCTAGACCCCTTAGCGGACAAGAGACCCAGTACTTC. As protein: CSARPLSGQETQYF.

V and J are TRBV4-1 and TRBJ2-1; 8 nucleotides line up with TRBD2. The germline V gene has CDR1 MGHRA and CDR2 YSYEKL. The trim removed 1 base at V and 7 bases at J, leaving 3 bases unmatched. This CDR3 contains 14 residues. In nucleotides, the CDR3 is TGCGCCAGCAGCCAAGCAGGACTAGCTAATGAGCAGTTCTTC. Translation: CASSQAGLANEQFF.